The 26 T cell receptor beta chains given below trace back to one sample, sequenced in a study of shared clonotypes between healthy human individuals. Sequencing used immunoSEQ multiplex PCR; TCRdb keeps in-frame clones, though not all of them. The sample lists roughly 2 million clones, 90% to 96% occurring once. The sequencing sample was made of naive CD4+ T cells sorted from blood. Subset indicated: CD45RA+ positively selected. The receptors stem from a man aged 18-30 years in good health.

V is TRBV6-5 and J is TRBJ2-5, with D possibly matching TRBD1 (6 bases). This CDR3 contains 13 residues. The V gene lost 10 bases and the J gene lost 1 base, with 13 bases spanning the gap. CDR1 is MNHEY and CDR2 is SVGAGI in the germline V gene. This chain's CDR3 is CATRPDSQETQYF. CDR3 sequence (DNA): TGTGCCACCAGACCGGACAGCCAAGAGACCCAGTACTTC.

This chain connects TRBV2 to TRBJ1-1, with 11 bases fitting TRBD1. The germline CDR1 and CDR2 sequences are SNHLY and FYNNEI. V was pared by 5 bases and J by 7 bases, with 6 bases of the junction left unmatched. The CDR3 is 14 amino acids. The CDR3 DNA reads TGTGCCAGCAGTTATCGGACAGGGGGCATTGAAGCTTTCTTT. It codes for CASSYRTGGIEAFF.

The chain has TRBV7-6 and TRBJ2-7; the match to TRBD1 covers 7 bases. From germline, CDR1 is SGHVS and CDR2 FNYEAQ. The CDR3 extends over 15 amino acids. With 1 base clipped from V and 1 base from J, the junction kept 4 bases outside the gene matches. The CDR3: CASSLGWDSSYEQYF. DNA of the CDR3: TGTGCCAGCAGCTTAGGTTGGGACAGTTCCTACGAGCAGTACTTC.

About this clone itself: Other nucleotide sequences in the sample specify the same CDR3. This chain links TRBV19 with TRBJ2-5; D not certain. The CDR3 is made up of 13 amino acids. CDR1 and CDR2 from the germline V gene are LNHDA and SQIVND (reference sequence). Deletions cut 3 bases from V and 2 bases from J, with 7 bases between. The CDR3 nucleotides read TGTGCCAGTAGTATCGGATTACAAGAGACCCAGTACTTC. It translates to CASSIGLQETQYF.

The gene calls are TRBV2 and TRBJ1-3; D remains unclear. CDR3 length equals 15 residues. Germline assignment: CDR1 SNHLY and CDR2 FYNNEI. The V and J ends lost 7 bases and 4 bases respectively, with 17 bases between them. The CDR3 nucleotides are TGTGCCAGCATCCGAGACGGAAGATCCGGAAACACCATATATTTT. It specifies CASIRDGRSGNTIYF.

The chain links TRBV29-1 to TRBJ2-5; a weak D match, TRBD1 (5 bases). Trimming took off 7 bases at V and 1 base at J, with 10 bases between the two ends. This CDR3 has 12 residues. The germline CDR1 and CDR2 sequences are SQVTM and ANQGSEA. The CDR3 loop reads CSGLGAQETQYF. The CDR3 coding sequence is TGCAGCGGTCTTGGGGCCCAAGAGACCCAGTACTTC.

The J gene is TRBJ2-6, the V gene TRBV5-1; 8 positions match TRBD1. With V trimmed by 5 bases and J by 4 bases, 11 bases remained unmatched. CDR3 length: 17 amino acids. Per the germline V gene, CDR1 is SGHRS and CDR2 is YFSETQ. CDR3 sequence: CASSLGQGVSGANVLTF. The CDR3 DNA reads TGCGCCAGCAGTTTAGGACAGGGAGTTTCCGGGGCCAACGTCCTGACTTTC.

With respect to this clone: Additional DNA sequences in this sample encode the identical CDR3. This chain uses TRBV5-1 with TRBJ2-7; 7 bases are shared with TRBD2. Per the germline V gene, CDR1 is SGHRS and CDR2 is YFSETQ. Trimming at V came to 4 bases and at J to 2 bases, leaving 6 bases not matched to a gene. The CDR3 runs 14 residues. The CDR3 DNA follows: TGCGCCAGCAGCCTCTCGGGGGGAACCTACGAGCAGTACTTC. Translating gives CASSLSGGTYEQYF.

The V and J genes are TRBV30 and TRBJ2-4, with D perhaps TRBD1 or TRBD2 (5 bases each). Germline CDR1 is GTSNPN and CDR2 is SVGIG (reference sequence). CDR3 length equals 13 residues. V dropped 3 bases and J dropped 3 bases, with 9 bases sitting between them. The CDR3 protein is CAWRGTVKNIQYF. CDR3 nucleotides: TGTGCCTGGAGGGGGACGGTCAAAAACATTCAGTACTTC.

A few counts support this clone. The sample carries other DNA sequences with the same CDR3. The V and J genes are TRBV27 and TRBJ1-5; D not certain. Germline CDR1 MNHEY, CDR2 SMNVEV (reference sequence). Trimming took 3 bases from V and 0 from J, leaving 3 bases between them. The CDR3 is made up of 13 amino acids. The CDR3 DNA sequence: TGTGCCAGCAGTTTTAATAGCAATCAGCCCCAGCATTTT. It is translated as CASSFNSNQPQHF.

This chain connects TRBV2 to TRBJ2-7, with 8 bases matching TRBD2. CDR3 length equals 13 residues. The ends lost 7 bases at V and 7 bases at J; junction bases unmatched: 9. Germline loops: CDR1 SNHLY, CDR2 FYNNEI. The CDR3 sequence: CASTLIAGREQYF. CDR3 DNA: TGTGCCAGCACCTTGATAGCGGGACGGGAGCAGTACTTC.

The chain carries TRBV7-2 and TRBJ2-2; D uncertain. CDR1 SGHTA and CDR2 FQGNSA come from the germline V gene. V lost 1 base and J lost 5, with 8 bases in between. The CDR3 has 14 amino acids. CDR3 in DNA: TGTGCCAGCAGCTTAGAGGCAACAACCGGGGAGCTGTTTTTT. It codes for CASSLEATTGELFF.

The chain employs TRBV7-9 and TRBJ2-1; D may match TRBD1 or TRBD2 (5 bases each). CDR3 length: 14 residues. CDR1 SEHNR and CDR2 FQNEAQ come from the germline V gene (reference sequence). V lost 1 base and J lost 8, with 12 bases in between. The DNA for the CDR3 is TGTGCCAGCAGCTTAGTCGGGCAGGGACATGAGCAGTTCTTC. As protein: CASSLVGQGHEQFF.

The CDR3, as DNA: TGTGCCAGCTCACCAAAGTCAGTCGGGGCCGGGGAGCTGTTTTTT. Its translation: CASSPKSVGAGELFF. The J gene is TRBJ2-2, the V gene TRBV18; possibly TRBD2 for D (5 bases). CDR1 and CDR2 from the germline V gene are KGHSH and LQKENI. The CDR3 has 15 residues. With 2 bases removed from V and 6 bases from J, the gap between germline ends came to 13 bases.

The chain employs TRBV6-1 and TRBJ1-1; D gene unclear. CDR1 and CDR2 (germline): MNHNS, SASEGT. The CDR3 consists of 14 residues. Between the trimmed V and J ends, which lost 6 bases and 1 base, there was a span of 12 bases. The CDR3 here is CASSAEGGNTEAFF. CDR3 DNA sequence: TGTGCCAGCAGCGCCGAAGGAGGGAACACTGAAGCTTTCTTT.

The rearrangement joins TRBV7-9 to TRBJ2-1, with TRBD2 matching 7 bases. Germline V CDR1 and CDR2: SEHNR, FQNEAQ (reference sequence). This CDR3 spans 14 amino acids. The trim removed 3 bases at V and 7 bases at J, leaving 6 bases unmatched. CDR3 in amino acids: CASSLDRGVNEQFF. For the CDR3, the DNA is TGTGCCAGCAGCTTGGATCGGGGGGTGAATGAGCAGTTCTTC.

This sequence joins TRBV9 and TRBJ2-1; no firm D call. Germline V gene lookup returns CDR1 SGDLS and CDR2 YYNGEE. The CDR3 contains 13 residues. V was shortened by 2 bases and J by 6 bases, with 9 bases between the two germline ends. The CDR3 nucleotides read TGTGCCAGCAGCGTGACGGAGAGCAATGAGCAGTTCTTC. It yields the protein CASSVTESNEQFF.

The chain is built from TRBV7-9 and TRBJ2-7; 7 bases agree with TRBD1. Germline assignment: CDR1 SEHNR and CDR2 FQNEAQ (reference sequence). This CDR3 spans 14 amino acids. J was trimmed by 2 bases and V by 2 bases; bases with no gene match: 3. This CDR3 reads CASSLRGQTYEQYF. DNA of the CDR3: TGTGCCAGCAGCTTAAGGGGACAGACCTACGAGCAGTACTTC.

This chain connects TRBV7-9 to TRBJ1-1, with 11 nucleotides matching TRBD1. The length of the CDR3 is 15 residues. V shed 5 bases and J 6 bases; nucleotides not matched to a gene: 8. CDR1 and CDR2 from the germline V gene are SEHNR and FQNEAQ (reference sequence). CDR3 nucleotides: TGTGCCAGCAGCCCCAGGACAGGGGGCATCTCTGAAGCTTTCTTT. As protein: CASSPRTGGISEAFF.

The chain is built from TRBV5-4 and TRBJ2-5; D gene ambiguous. The CDR3 contains 14 residues. The germline V and J ends were trimmed by 4 bases and 1 base, with 11 bases remaining between them. Germline V gives CDR1 SGHNT, CDR2 YYREEE (reference sequence). The CDR3 is CASSLGSAQETQYF. DNA of the CDR3: TGTGCCAGCAGCCTGGGCTCGGCCCAAGAGACCCAGTACTTC.

This clone was counted a single time. The V call is TRBV4-2, the J call TRBJ2-3; 7 bases agree with TRBD1. This CDR3 contains 15 residues. V dropped 1 base and J dropped 3; count of bases not matched to a gene: 4. Germline V gene lookup returns CDR1 LGHNA and CDR2 YNFKEQ. Here the CDR3 reads CASSQGNRGTDTQYF. In nucleotides, the CDR3 is TGTGCCAGCAGCCAAGGTAACAGGGGAACAGATACGCAGTATTTT.

This chain links TRBV19 with TRBJ2-5; TRBD1 matches 7 bases. The germline V gene has CDR1 LNHDA and CDR2 SQIVND (reference sequence). This CDR3 region has 14 residues. The trim removed 5 bases at V and 0 bases at J, leaving 3 bases unmatched. The chain's CDR3 is CASSPGTDQETQYF. In DNA form, the CDR3 reads TGTGCCAGTAGTCCCGGGACAGACCAAGAGACCCAGTACTTC.

V usage is TRBV7-2 and J usage is TRBJ2-1; D uncertain. This CDR3 has 16 amino acids. Germline CDR1 and CDR2: SGHTA and FQGNSA. V lost 6 bases to trimming and J lost 0 bases, with 15 bases between them. CDR3 in amino acids: CASRRPYLSSYNEQFF. The DNA for the CDR3 is TGTGCCAGCAGGAGACCTTACCTCAGCTCCTACAATGAGCAGTTCTTC.

The chain links TRBV18 to TRBJ1-1; maybe TRBD1 (6 bases). The CDR3 totals 15 residues. Germline assignment: CDR1 KGHSH and CDR2 LQKENI. The V end was cut by 3 bases, the J end by 3 bases, with 14 bases between. The CDR3 DNA reads as TGTGCCAGCTCACCCGCCGGGGGGCTGGACACTGAAGCTTTCTTT. Translation gives CASSPAGGLDTEAFF.

This chain uses TRBV5-1 with TRBJ2-7, with 8 bases lining up with TRBD2. The CDR3 consists of 15 residues. J gave up 5 bases and V 4 bases, and 11 bases lay outside the gene matches. Germline-derived CDR1 and CDR2 are SGHRS and YFSETQ. This CDR3 is CASSNIAGRFHEQYF. CDR3 in DNA: TGCGCCAGCAGCAATATAGCGGGGAGGTTCCACGAGCAGTACTTC.

The chain joins TRBV4-1 to TRBJ2-7; 8 nucleotides line up with TRBD2. The V segment lost 7 bases and the J segment 3 bases; nucleotides outside the gene matches: 5. The CDR3 extends over 13 amino acids. Germline loops: CDR1 MGHRA, CDR2 YSYEKL. The CDR3 loop reads CASNMGTSYEQYF. CDR3 nucleotides: TGCGCCAGCAATATGGGGACTAGCTACGAGCAGTACTTC.